The 23 T cell receptor beta chains below come from one sample, sequenced in a study of type 1 and type 2 diabetes patients. Amplification started from genomic DNA. A primer set of 30 forward and 13 reverse primers amplified the CDR3. TCRdb re-called the multiplex PCR reads with MiXCR, one entry per CDR3 protein. The data hold 250,000 or so distinct CDR3 sequences, with roughly 50% observed a single time. The sample comprised peripheral blood mononuclear cells (PBMCs). These receptors were obtained from a man between 18 and 35 years old with type 2 diabetes.

This clonotype was seen many times. CDR3 sequence (DNA): TGTGCCACCAGCCAGGGTGGGGGCTATGGCTACACCTTC. This sequence encodes CATSQGGGYGYTF. This rearrangement joins TRBV15 to TRBJ1-2; D might be TRBD1 (5 bases). Trimming stripped 5 bases from V and 4 bases from J, with 11 bases between. The CDR3 contains 13 residues. Germline V gene data show CDR1 as LNHNV and CDR2 as YYDKDF (reference sequence).

This clonotype was counted only a few times. V and J are TRBV6-5 and TRBJ1-4; no clear D gene. V gave up 2 bases and J gave up 2 bases, with 12 bases separating them. CDR1 is MNHEY and CDR2 is SVGAGI in the germline V gene. This CDR3 comprises 16 residues. The CDR3 sequence is CASSYDGLGTNEKLFF. CDR3 coding DNA: TGTGCCAGCAGTTACGACGGGTTGGGGACTAATGAAAAACTGTTTTTT.

V usage is TRBV9 and J usage is TRBJ2-3; 15 bases line up with TRBD2. Germline-derived CDR1 and CDR2 are SGDLS and YYNGEE. The length of the CDR3 is 17 residues. V was clipped by 4 bases and J by 5 bases; unmatched bases: 8. CDR3 sequence reads: CASSPRTSGRAGDTQYF. CDR3 nucleotide sequence: TGTGCCAGCAGCCCGCGGACTAGCGGGAGGGCCGGAGATACGCAGTATTTT. Filled out from reference TRBV9 and TRBJ2-3, the complete variable domain reads DSGVTQTPKHLITATGQRVTLRCSPRSGDLSVYWYQQSLDQGLQFLIQYYNGEERAKGNILERFSAQQFPDLHSELNLSSLELGDSALYFCASSPRTSGRAGDTQYFGPGTRLTVL.

The chain has TRBV28 and TRBJ1-2; D is unclear. CDR3 length: 14 residues. Germline V gene sequence: CDR1 MDHEN, CDR2 SYDVKM. The V end was cut by 2 bases, the J end by 5 bases, with 12 bases between. CDR3 region: CASSLTDRTYGYTF. The CDR3, as DNA: TGTGCCAGCAGTTTAACTGACCGAACATATGGCTACACCTTC.

The gene calls are TRBV19 and TRBJ2-5; tentatively, D is TRBD1 (5 bases). Germline V gene lookup returns CDR1 LNHDA and CDR2 SQIVND (reference sequence). The V gene lost 7 bases and the J gene lost 1 base, with 13 bases spanning the gap. The CDR3 covers 14 residues. This CDR3 is CASNTGRVQETQYF. The CDR3 bases are TGTGCCAGTAACACAGGACGGGTCCAAGAGACCCAGTACTTC.

This clonotype was found a few times. The V and J genes are TRBV7-8 and TRBJ1-1, with D unresolved. CDR1 and CDR2 (germline): SGHVS, FQNEAQ. V was clipped by 5 bases and J by 1 base, with 11 bases between them. The CDR3 extends over 14 amino acids. CDR3 nucleotides: TGTGCCAGCAGCATCTTCCCAGGGAACACTGAAGCTTTCTTT. Translated, it gives CASSIFPGNTEAFF.

At least ten counts were recorded for this clonotype. This rearrangement joins TRBV10-3 to TRBJ2-1; the match to TRBD2 covers 7 bases. Germline values: CDR1 ENHRY, CDR2 SYGVKD. This CDR3 region has 13 residues. Trimming removed 4 bases from V and 7 bases from J; junction bases left unmatched: 4. The CDR3 bases are TGTGCCATCAGTGCTAGCGGACGGAATGAGCAGTTCTTC. Translated, it gives CAISASGRNEQFF.

In this sample, this clonotype turned up once. The rearrangement links TRBV6-4 to TRBJ2-7, with TRBD1 matching over 7 bases. Unmatched junction bases numbered 9, after V lost 10 bases and J lost 3 bases. Germline CDR1 is MRHNA and CDR2 is SNTAGT. This CDR3 is 13 amino acids long. The CDR3 coding sequence is TGTGCCACCTTAGACAGGGCCCACTACGAGCAGTACTTC. Its protein is CATLDRAHYEQYF.

V gene TRBV19 combines with J gene TRBJ2-1; TRBD2 aligns across 15 bases. This CDR3 comprises 19 residues. Germline CDR1 is LNHDA and CDR2 is SQIVND (reference sequence). J lost 0 bases, V lost 3 bases, and 6 bases had no gene match. This chain's CDR3 is CASSIGGTSGGNSYNEQFF. CDR3 bases: TGTGCCAGTAGTATCGGGGGGACTAGCGGGGGGAACTCCTACAATGAGCAGTTCTTC.

The rearrangement uses TRBV30 and TRBJ2-5, with D possibly matching TRBD1 (5 bases). This CDR3 region has 16 residues. Germline V gives CDR1 GTSNPN, CDR2 SVGIG (reference sequence). The V end was cut by 7 bases, the J end by 4 bases, with 25 bases between. CDR3: CALTLPFPRVRETQYF. The CDR3 DNA reads as TGTGCCTTAACACTCCCCTTCCCCAGGGTGCGAGAGACCCAGTACTTC. The whole variable domain, filled in from reference TRBV30 and TRBJ2-5, reads SQTIHQWPATLVQPVGSPLSLECTVEGTSNPNLYWYRQAAGRGLQLLFYSVGIGQISSEVPQNLSASRPQDRQFILSSKKLLLSDSGFYLCALTLPFPRVRETQYFGPGTRLLVL.

This chain joins TRBV19 and TRBJ2-2, with 9 bases aligning to TRBD1. Germline CDR1 is LNHDA and CDR2 is SQIVND (reference sequence). The CDR3 length is 19 residues. After removal of 4 bases from V and 1 base from J, the junction contained 13 bases not matched to a gene. CDR3 loop: CASSTDRGGDSENTGELFF. The CDR3 bases are TGTGCCAGTAGTACGGACAGGGGCGGCGATTCAGAGAACACCGGGGAGCTGTTTTTT. The full variable domain, with the rest looked up from reference TRBV19 and TRBJ2-2, is DGGITQSPKYLFRKEGQNVTLSCEQNLNHDAMYWYRQDPGQGLRLIYYSQIVNDFQKGDIAEGYSVSREKKESFPLTVTSAQKNPTAFYLCASSTDRGGDSENTGELFFGEGSRLTVL.

The rearrangement joins TRBV19 to TRBJ2-2; 15 bases line up with TRBD2. Germline CDR1 is LNHDA and CDR2 is SQIVND (reference sequence). The V gene end was trimmed by 6 bases and the J gene end by 6 bases; junction bases not matched to a gene: 2. The CDR3 is made up of 15 amino acids. CDR3 coding DNA: TGTGCCAGTAGCGGACTAGCGGGAGGGGCCGGGGAGCTGTTTTTT. Encoded protein: CASSGLAGGAGELFF.

The table lists this clonotype with a few counts. The chain has TRBV29-1 and TRBJ2-7; 7 positions agree with TRBD1. Looked up from germline, CDR1 is SQVTM and CDR2 is ANQGSEA. CDR3 length equals 12 residues. J was trimmed by 8 bases and V by 3 bases; bases with no gene match: 7. CDR3 sequence reads: CSVEGDRAQQYF. The CDR3 nucleotides read TGCAGCGTTGAGGGTGACAGGGCTCAGCAGTACTTC.

This chain connects TRBV6-1 to TRBJ1-3; maybe TRBD1 (5 bases). The CDR3 has 14 residues. CDR1 and CDR2 (germline): MNHNS, SASEGT. V was cut by 4 bases and J by 3 bases, with 10 bases left in between. CDR3 amino acids: CASSGGWGGNTIYF. The CDR3 DNA follows: TGTGCCAGCAGTGGGGGGTGGGGTGGAAACACCATATATTTT.

As concerns this clonotype: At one end the junction does not follow the germline gene, possibly because of a read error. The rearrangement links TRBV6-9 to TRBJ2-5; 7 nucleotides align to TRBD1. The V gene's germline CDR1 is MNHGY and CDR2 SVAAGI. The CDR3 totals 16 residues. In DNA form, the CDR3 reads TGTGCCACCAGTGATGCCGACAGGGTGATTCAAGAGACCCAGTACTTC. Translated, it gives CATSDADRVIQETQYF.

Ten or more counts support this clonotype. The J gene is TRBJ2-1, the V gene TRBV2, with D possibly being TRBD2 (5 bases). V was cut by 8 bases and J by 8 bases, with 7 bases left in between. CDR1 SNHLY and CDR2 FYNNEI come from the germline V gene. CDR3 length equals 10 residues. As DNA, the CDR3 is TGTGCCAGCCGAGGGTATGAGCAGTTCTTC. It translates to CASRGYEQFF.

The gene calls are TRBV12-5 and TRBJ2-7, with 8 bases matching TRBD1. The length of the CDR3 is 15 residues. V trimming: 6 bases; J trimming: 5 bases; junction bases outside the gene matches: 12. Germline V gene lookup returns CDR1 LGHNT and CDR2 FRNRAP. The CDR3 coding sequence is TGTGCTAGTGGGACCCCAGGACAGGGTTTCCACGAGCAGTACTTC. Translated: CASGTPGQGFHEQYF.

The chain combines TRBV28 with TRBJ1-5, with D possibly TRBD1 on 5 matching bases. Trimming took 6 bases from V and 2 from J, leaving 14 bases between them. The length of the CDR3 is 15 residues. Germline CDR1 is MDHEN and CDR2 is SYDVKM. The CDR3 bases are TGTGCCAGCAGGGGCAGGGTATATCGCAATCAGCCCCAGCATTTT. Translation gives CASRGRVYRNQPQHF.

The J gene is TRBJ2-3, the V gene TRBV2; no clear D gene. Germline V gene sequence: CDR1 SNHLY, CDR2 FYNNEI. The CDR3 is 15 residues long. The V gene lost 5 bases and the J gene lost 1 base, with 13 bases spanning the gap. CDR3 bases: TGTGCCAGCAGTAAGAGGCACCCCGGCACAGATACGCAGTATTTT. It translates to CASSKRHPGTDTQYF.

This clonotype showed up just a few times. The chain links TRBV20-1 to TRBJ2-3; no clear D gene. The V gene lost 0 bases and the J gene lost 3 bases, with 10 bases spanning the gap. Germline CDR1 reads DFQATT; CDR2 reads SNEGSKA (reference sequence). The CDR3 covers 14 residues. For the CDR3, the DNA is TGCAGTGCTAGAGAGTCACGGGCAACAGATACGCAGTATTTT. Protein sequence: CSARESRATDTQYF.

The J gene is TRBJ2-7, the V gene TRBV7-6; D is unresolved. Per the germline V gene, CDR1 is SGHVS and CDR2 is FNYEAQ. The CDR3 contains 13 residues. Trimming removed 1 base from V and 3 bases from J, with 7 bases in between. Here the CDR3 reads CASSLDAYYEQYF. CDR3 sequence (DNA): TGTGCCAGCAGCTTAGATGCCTACTACGAGCAGTACTTC.

This clonotype was counted only a few times. This rearrangement joins TRBV29-1 to TRBJ1-2; tentatively, D is TRBD1 (5 bases). Germline assignment: CDR1 SQVTM and CDR2 ANQGSEA. The CDR3 has 11 residues. The V and J ends lost 3 bases and 9 bases respectively, with 11 bases between them. In nucleotides, the CDR3 is TGCAGCGTTGATCGGGGGGATCGCTACACCTTC. It codes for CSVDRGDRYTF. Drawing the rest from reference TRBV29-1 and TRBJ1-2, the complete variable domain is SAVISQKPSRDICQRGTSLTIQCQVDSQVTMMFWYRQQPGQSLTLIATANQGSEATYESGFVIDKFPISRPNLTFSTLTVSNMSPEDSSIYLCSVDRGDRYTFGSGTRLTVV.

At least ten counts were recorded for this clonotype. The chain employs TRBV7-2 and TRBJ1-1; D might be TRBD1 (6 bases). Trimming took 4 bases from V and 1 from J, leaving 10 bases between them. The CDR3 runs 14 residues. Germline V gives CDR1 SGHTA, CDR2 FQGNSA. The CDR3 here is CASSSSTGNTEAFF. DNA of the CDR3: TGTGCCAGCAGCTCTTCGACAGGGAACACTGAAGCTTTCTTT.